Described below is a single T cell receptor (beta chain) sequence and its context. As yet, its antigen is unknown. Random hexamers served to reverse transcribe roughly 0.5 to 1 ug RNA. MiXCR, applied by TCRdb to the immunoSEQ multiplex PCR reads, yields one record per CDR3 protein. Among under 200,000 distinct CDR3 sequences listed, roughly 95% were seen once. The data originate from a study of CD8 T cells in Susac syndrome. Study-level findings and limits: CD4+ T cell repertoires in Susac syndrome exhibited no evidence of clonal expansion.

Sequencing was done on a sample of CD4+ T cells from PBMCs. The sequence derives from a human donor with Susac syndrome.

This CDR3 is CSVAWGYEKLFF. In DNA, the CDR3 is TGCAGCGTTGCTTGGGGTTATGAAAAACTGTTTTTT. The rearrangement links TRBV29-1 to TRBJ1-4, with D unresolved. With 4 bases removed from V and 6 bases from J, the gap between germline ends came to 9 bases. This CDR3 has 12 residues. Germline V CDR1 and CDR2: SQVTM, ANQGSEA.